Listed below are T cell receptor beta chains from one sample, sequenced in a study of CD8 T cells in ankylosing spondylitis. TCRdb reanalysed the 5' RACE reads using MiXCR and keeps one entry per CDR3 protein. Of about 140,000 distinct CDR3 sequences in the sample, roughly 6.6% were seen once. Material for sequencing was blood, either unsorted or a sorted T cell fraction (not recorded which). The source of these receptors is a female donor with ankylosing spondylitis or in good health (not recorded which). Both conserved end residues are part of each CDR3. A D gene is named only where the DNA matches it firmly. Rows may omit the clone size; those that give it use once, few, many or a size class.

CASSTGGRQKETQYF	TGTGCCAGTAGTACGGGGGGACGTCAGAAAGAGACCCAGTACTTC	TRBV19	TRBJ2-5	TRBD2	many	15
CASSFLTGYYNEQFF	TGTGCCAGCAGTTTCTTGACAGGGTACTACAATGAGCAGTTCTTC	TRBV28	TRBJ2-1	TRBD1	many	15
CASSPPGEGLEETQYF	TGCGCCAGCAGCCCACCGGGGGAGGGTCTTGAAGAGACCCAGTACTTC	TRBV5-1	TRBJ2-5	TRBD2	many	16
CASSSLAGSSYNEQFF	TGTGCCAGCAGCTCCTTAGCGGGGAGCTCCTACAATGAGCAGTTCTTC	TRBV7-9	TRBJ2-1	TRBD2	many	16
CAISEGAERDNEQFF	TGTGCCATCAGTGAAGGGGCAGAGAGGGACAATGAGCAGTTCTTC	TRBV10-3	TRBJ2-1	NA	few	15
CASSPGVEQFF	TGTGCCAGCAGCCCAGGGGTTGAGCAGTTCTTC	TRBV7-3	TRBJ2-1	NA	NA	11
CASKLAGGTDTQYF	TGTGCCAGCAAACTAGCGGGGGGCACAGATACGCAGTATTTT	TRBV12-3/TRBV12-4	TRBJ2-3	TRBD2	many	14
CASSVGNSPLYEQYF	TGTGCCAGCAGCGTAGGAAACAGTCCCCTCTACGAGCAGTACTTC	TRBV9	TRBJ2-7	NA	many	15
CATSRPGPGGEQYF	TGTGCCACCAGTCGTCCGGGGCCGGGAGGCGAGCAGTACTTC	TRBV24-1	TRBJ2-7	TRBD2	many	14
CASGNRDGNTIYF	TGTGCCAGCGGGAACAGGGATGGAAACACCATATATTTT	TRBV27	TRBJ1-3	NA	many	13
CASSAGAAGQGREKLFF	TGTGCCAGCAGCGCCGGGGCGGCGGGACAGGGACGTGAAAAACTGTTTTTT	TRBV5-6	TRBJ1-4	TRBD1	NA	17
CSKSLAGGGETQYF	TGCAGTAAATCTCTAGCGGGGGGGGGAGAGACCCAGTACTTC	TRBV20-1	TRBJ2-5	TRBD2	many	14
CASSLGRQGPEAFF	TGCGCCAGCAGCCTTGGGCGACAGGGCCCTGAAGCTTTCTTT	TRBV5-1	TRBJ1-1	TRBD1	many	14
CASSRDGGSAIGYTF	TGCGCCAGCAGCCGCGACGGGGGTTCGGCGATCGGCTACACCTTC	TRBV5-1	TRBJ1-2	NA	few	15
CSAREIGPIADTQYF	TGCAGTGCTAGAGAAATTGGGCCAATTGCAGACACGCAGTATTTT	TRBV20-1	TRBJ2-3	NA	many	15
CAISPYRGRSRNTGELFF	TGTGCCATCAGTCCCTATAGGGGACGGTCCCGAAACACCGGGGAGCTGTTTTTT	TRBV10-3	TRBJ2-2	NA	few	18
CASSSRRNTGELFF	TGCGCCAGCAGCTCCAGGAGGAACACCGGGGAGCTGTTTTTT	TRBV5-1	TRBJ2-2	NA	many	14
CASSPGASRHTEAFF	TGTGCCAGCAGCCCCGGGGCGAGTCGGCACACTGAAGCTTTCTTT	TRBV7-9	TRBJ1-1	NA	NA	15
CATRDSLSTGELFF	TGTGCCACCCGGGACAGCTTATCCACCGGGGAGCTGTTTTTT	TRBV19	TRBJ2-2	TRBD1	many	14
CASMLDRGNTEAFF	TGTGCCAGCATGTTGGACAGGGGGAACACTGAAGCTTTCTTT	TRBV2	TRBJ1-1	TRBD1	NA	14
CASSLGFYTEAFF	TGTGCCAGCAGCTTGGGGTTCTACACTGAAGCTTTCTTT	TRBV7-9	TRBJ1-1	NA	NA	13
CASSLEDPGHNEQFF	TGCGCCAGCAGCTTGGAGGACCCGGGGCACAATGAGCAGTTCTTC	TRBV5-1	TRBJ2-1	NA	many	15
CASSPGLAGGEQYF	TGTGCCAGCAGCCCGGGACTAGCGGGGGGCGAGCAGTACTTC	TRBV5-4	TRBJ2-7	TRBD2	many	14
CASSYRGFGYTF	TGTGCCAGCAGTTACCGGGGTTTTGGCTACACCTTC	TRBV12-3/TRBV12-4	TRBJ1-2	NA	many	12
CASSPVAGHSTDTQYF	TGTGCCAGCTCACCCGTAGCGGGGCATAGCACAGATACGCAGTATTTT	TRBV18	TRBJ2-3	TRBD2	many	16
CASSPTGGQGDSNQPQHF	TGTGCCAGCTCACCAACAGGGGGACAGGGAGATAGCAATCAGCCCCAGCATTTT	TRBV18	TRBJ1-5	TRBD1	many	18
CAMGPGTGGETQYF	TGTGCCATGGGCCCCGGGACTGGGGGGGAGACCCAGTACTTC	TRBV4-2	TRBJ2-5	NA	once	14
CASSQDGAGGPHEQFF	TGTGCCAGCAGCCAAGACGGGGCGGGGGGGCCTCATGAGCAGTTCTTC	TRBV4-2	TRBJ2-1	TRBD2	many	16
CASIAQGSYNEQFF	TGTGCCAGCATCGCACAGGGGTCCTACAATGAGCAGTTCTTC	TRBV12-3/TRBV12-4	TRBJ2-1	TRBD1	many	14
CASSPLGHINYGYTF	TGCGCCAGCAGCCCTCTGGGGCATATTAACTATGGCTACACCTTC	TRBV5-1	TRBJ1-2	NA	many	15
CASSPRAGHWATEAFF	TGTGCCAGCAGTCCCCGAGCCGGACACTGGGCGACTGAAGCTTTCTTT	TRBV6-2/TRBV6-3	TRBJ1-1	NA	many	16
CASSSDLTSGPETQYF	TGTGCCAGCAGTTCAGACTTGACTAGCGGGCCGGAGACCCAGTACTTC	TRBV12-3/TRBV12-4	TRBJ2-5	TRBD2	many	16
CASSLGYVIGDTEAFF	TGCGCCAGCAGCTTGGGTTATGTGATCGGGGACACTGAAGCTTTCTTT	TRBV5-1	TRBJ1-1	NA	NA	16
CASSVEADQPQHF	TGTGCCAGCAGCGTAGAGGCAGATCAGCCCCAGCATTTT	TRBV9	TRBJ1-5	NA	many	13
CASSPDLGNTEAFF	TGTGCCAGCAGTCCCGACCTCGGGAACACTGAAGCTTTCTTT	TRBV6-2/TRBV6-3	TRBJ1-1	NA	many	14
CSVERSSGTYEQYF	TGCAGCGTTGAGAGGTCTAGCGGGACTTACGAGCAGTACTTC	TRBV29-1	TRBJ2-7	TRBD2	many	14